This T cell receptor (beta chain) was obtained from a study of CD8+ T cells in alopecia areata (dated by TCRdb to 2016 to 2019). Regarding the complete study: Treated patients were enrolled in an open-label pilot trial of oral tofacitinib, 5 to 10 mg twice daily, for moderate-to-severe alopecia areata. Patients stayed on tofacitinib for 6 to 18 months and then had 6 months of follow-up off drug so that delayed response and recurrence could be assessed. In treated patients, disease severity was measured using the SALT score, which gives the percentage of scalp surface area affected. To study T cell clonal expansion in alopecia areata, the researchers applied high-throughput TCRbeta sequencing to both the C3H/HeJ mouse model and human patients. In humans, TCRbeta sequencing was performed on scalp tissue and on sorted CD4+ and CD8+ peripheral blood T cells from healthy controls and from patients with patchy or totalis/universalis alopecia areata. Patients on tofacitinib were biopsied at baseline and after 4 and 24 weeks of treatment, and several of the patients also had a later scalp biopsy. Scalp clonality was compared among normal scalp (n=4), patchy alopecia areata scalp (n=8), and alopecia totalis/universalis scalp (n=8). The RNA source kit depended on sample type: the PAXgene miRNA kit for fixed scalp, the miRNeasy kit for PBMCs, and the RNeasy kit for mouse skin. TCRbeta CDR3 regions were amplified by immunoSEQ multiplex PCR with 35 Vbeta forward and 13 Jbeta reverse primers. The paper's findings and limits, for the study overall: Because the treated cohort was small and had just a single nonresponder, larger studies are needed to establish links between baseline CD8+ expansion and response. Shared TCR sequences between patients were less evident than in mice, which may be partly attributable to HLA diversity in the patient population. Scalp TCR repertoire analysis is complicated because resident alphabeta T cells in normal human skin are also sequenced, whereas mouse skin is dominated by gammadelta T cells. Compared with normal scalp, lesional scalp, particularly in alopecia totalis/universalis, had higher clonality and more expanded CD8+ clones, which suggests antigenic drive. Many expanded lesional clones were found to persist in scalp and blood during tofacitinib treatment, and relapse after treatment cessation may be partly explained by this persistence. Scalp clonality and the number of expanded CD8+ clones among the top 100 scalp clones were significantly decreased by tofacitinib.

Taken from the germline V gene, the CDR1 and CDR2 loops are SGHRS and YFSETQ. V loses 0 bases of germline sequence and J loses 0 bases, and the interval between the two ends is 7 bases. The CDR3, from cysteine to phenylalanine, totals 15 residues. Only the CDR3 DNA stays, 45 bases, in frame from base 1. Library method: the immunoSEQ multiplex PCR assay. To provide template for TCR sequencing, every sample had RNA extracted and reverse transcribed into cDNA. SuperScript III was used for first-strand cDNA synthesis, primed with a 2:1 mix of oligo-dT and random hexamers. Amplification bias was assessed with a synthetic immune receptor repertoire, and residual bias was removed computationally. The study's own analysis went as follows. After raw reads were preprocessed to remove errors, the CDR3 was defined following IMGT conventions as running from the conserved cysteine to phenylalanine. Clonality was computed as 1 minus the Shannon entropy, with the entropy normalized by log2 of the number of productive unique TCRs. Whether scalp clones were CD4 or CD8 was inferred by matching scalp TCRbeta sequences against CD4 and CD8 repertoires sorted from blood. This is the immuneACCESS table as TCRdb keeps it, with only in-frame sequences that have V and J called. A part of the clones is gone; compared with another copy, unresolved V genes explain less than half, and the rest is unexplained. The DNA was the basis for D and trimming; V, J and clone size are from that table. The sample includes 95,000 to 100,000 clones, with roughly three fifths observed a single time. In total, the top ten clones hold around 17% of the sample.

Reading the label with the study, this specimen's treatment or condition is: oral pan-JAK inhibitor, 5-10 mg twice daily. Lesional scalp punch biopsies and peripheral blood were obtained from alopecia areata patients. PBMCs were isolated by density centrifugation and stained for CD3, CD4 and CD8, after which CD4+ and CD8+ T cells were sorted on a FACSAria. On this clone itself: What this receptor recognizes is not known. No much larger clonotype is one base removed from it; base qualities were not supplied.

Here the sequenced sample was CD8+ T cells sorted from blood, taken at approximately week 56, from a patient treated with tofacitinib. The chain employs TRBV5-1 and TRBJ1-5; TRBD1 could be the D gene, as 5 bases match. This receptor was taken from a human donor with alopecia areata. The DNA is as follows: TGCGCCAGCAGCTTGGCCGACAGTAGCAATCAGCCCCAGCATTTT. Its coded protein is CASSLADSSNQPQHF.